The 15 T cell receptor beta chains below all came from one sample that was sequenced in a study of T cell responses to AZD1222 COVID-19 vaccine (dated by TCRdb to the early 2020s). Per the publication, the time point label means: baseline before first vaccination. Library preparation employed the immunoSEQ multiplex PCR assay. This immuneACCESS table, as held by TCRdb, lists in-frame sequences with V and J called but not all clones. Of the missing ones, under half trace to an unresolved V gene in checked studies; the others have no known cause. The sample contains about 110,000 clones, around 95% of them found a single time. The ten largest clones capture approximately 2.2% of the sample. This material consisted of peripheral blood, taken on day 0 of AZD1222 vaccination. Source of these receptors: an adult in good health.

V gene TRBV11-2 combines with J gene TRBJ2-2, with TRBD2 as a possible D gene (5 bases). CDR1 and CDR2 (germline): SGHAT, FQNNGV. This CDR3 is built from 13 residues. Trimming cost V 1 base and J 7 bases, with 7 bases left between them. CDR3: CASSLVRGGELFF. CDR3 coding DNA: TGTGCCAGCAGCTTAGTCCGGGGCGGGGAGCTGTTTTTT.

The rearrangement links TRBV6-4 to TRBJ1-1; D is undetermined. Germline CDR1 MRHNA, CDR2 SNTAGT. V was shortened by 0 bases and J by 5 bases, with 10 bases between the two germline ends. There are 14 residues in the CDR3. The CDR3 nucleotides are TGTGCCAGCAGTGACTCGGCAGGAGAAACTGAAGCTTTCTTT. Amino acid sequence: CASSDSAGETEAFF.

This chain connects TRBV7-9 to TRBJ1-5; no firm D call. V lost 5 bases, J lost 5 bases, and 7 bases lay in between. Germline CDR1 reads SEHNR; CDR2 reads FQNEAQ (reference sequence). The CDR3 loop spans 12 amino acids. Written as DNA, the CDR3 is TGTGCCAGCAGCCGCGATTATCAGCCCCAGCATTTT. Protein: CASSRDYQPQHF.

This CDR3 is CASDDVGTDYSNQPQHF. CDR3 in DNA: TGTGCCAGCGACGATGTCGGGACAGACTATAGCAATCAGCCCCAGCATTTT. This chain uses TRBV2 with TRBJ1-5, with TRBD1 identical over 7 bases. Germline V gives CDR1 SNHLY, CDR2 FYNNEI. Trimming at V came to 8 bases and at J to 0 bases, leaving 13 bases not matched to a gene. CDR3 length: 17 amino acids.

The chain carries TRBV11-2 and TRBJ2-5, with a tentative D call TRBD1 (6 bases). This CDR3 has 17 amino acids. In germline, CDR1 is SGHAT, CDR2 FQNNGV. V was cut by 1 base and J by 1 base, with 16 bases left in between. CDR3 sequence reads: CASSLAWSGVLQETQYF. CDR3 sequence (DNA): TGTGCCAGCAGCTTAGCTTGGTCAGGGGTGCTCCAAGAGACCCAGTACTTC.

This clone was picked up a small number of times. This chain links TRBV11-3 with TRBJ2-3, with TRBD2 identical over 9 bases. Germline V gene sequence: CDR1 SGHNT, CDR2 YENEEA. The CDR3 length is 17 residues. The V segment lost 5 bases and the J segment 2 bases; nucleotides outside the gene matches: 11. The CDR3 coding sequence is TGTGCCAGCAGCCCCCCGACTAGCGGAATCTTCACAGATACGCAGTATTTT. Protein product: CASSPPTSGIFTDTQYF. Complete variable domain (other parts from reference TRBV11-3 and TRBJ2-3): EAGVVQSPRYKIIEKKQPVAFWCNPISGHNTLYWYLQNLGQGPELLIRYENEEAVDDSQLPKDRFSAERLKGVDSTLKIQPAELGDSAVYLCASSPPTSGIFTDTQYFGPGTRLTVL.

The chain combines TRBV5-1 with TRBJ1-1; TRBD1 matches at 8 bases. This CDR3 has 16 residues. Germline CDR1 reads SGHRS; CDR2 reads YFSETQ. J was trimmed by 2 bases and V by 4 bases; bases with no gene match: 10. The DNA for the CDR3 is TGCGCCAGCAGCCCCACAGGGGGTCCAGAAAACACTGAAGCTTTCTTT. Translated: CASSPTGGPENTEAFF.

This chain connects TRBV9 to TRBJ2-7; the match to TRBD1 covers 10 bases. Germline assignment: CDR1 SGDLS and CDR2 YYNGEE. CDR3 length: 15 residues. With V trimmed by 3 bases and J by 1 base, 4 bases remained unmatched. Written as DNA, the CDR3 is TGTGCCAGCAGCGCCGGGACAGGGGCGTCCTACGAGCAGTACTTC. Its protein product is CASSAGTGASYEQYF. Supplemented by reference TRBV9 and TRBJ2-7, the full variable domain reads DSGVTQTPKHLITATGQRVTLRCSPRSGDLSVYWYQQSLDQGLQFLIQYYNGEERAKGNILERFSAQQFPDLHSELNLSSLELGDSALYFCASSAGTGASYEQYFGPGTRLTVT.

V and J are TRBV10-3 and TRBJ1-3; D remains ambiguous. There are 13 residues in the CDR3. Trimming removed 4 bases from V and 1 base from J, with 5 bases in between. Germline V lookup: CDR1 ENHRY, CDR2 SYGVKD. The DNA of the CDR3 is TGTGCCATCAGTGGAGTATCTGGAAACACCATATATTTT. Translating gives CAISGVSGNTIYF.

This chain links TRBV4-3 with TRBJ1-2, with D possibly TRBD1 on 5 matching bases. This CDR3 contains 14 residues. Trimming shortened V by 5 bases and J by 4 bases, and 14 bases separated the two germline ends. Germline-derived CDR1 and CDR2 are LGHNA and YSLEER. The CDR3 region is CASSEAGRPYGYTF. In DNA form, the CDR3 reads TGCGCCAGCAGCGAAGCAGGGCGTCCCTATGGCTACACCTTC.

The chain uses TRBV7-2 and TRBJ2-1, with D hard to call. Between the trimmed V and J ends, which lost 0 bases and 4 bases, there was a span of 7 bases. Germline V gene sequence: CDR1 SGHTA, CDR2 FQGNSA. This CDR3 comprises 14 residues. The CDR3 spells CASSLAPSYNEQFF. DNA of the CDR3: TGTGCCAGCAGCTTAGCTCCCTCGTACAATGAGCAGTTCTTC.

The gene calls are TRBV7-3 and TRBJ1-2; TRBD1 matches 8 bases. Losses at the gene ends were 4 bases for V and 8 bases for J; bases not matched to a gene: 6. Per the germline V gene, CDR1 is SGHTA and CDR2 is FQGTGA. CDR3 size: 13 residues. In nucleotides, the CDR3 is TGTGCCAGCAGCTATTCCAGGGGGCGAGGCTACACCTTC. Protein product: CASSYSRGRGYTF.

This clone was seen only a few times. The chain uses TRBV6-4 and TRBJ2-3; D is uncertain. The CDR3 runs 13 residues. CDR1 is MRHNA, CDR2 SNTAGT, per germline. With 5 bases removed from V and 1 base from J, the gap between germline ends came to 7 bases. The CDR3 DNA follows: TGTGCCAGCAGTAATGGGGGCACAGATACGCAGTATTTT. It translates to CASSNGGTDTQYF.

The chain joins TRBV3-1 (or the pseudogene TRBV3-2) to TRBJ2-7, with D possibly called TRBD1 or TRBD2 (7 bases each). V lost 4 bases and J 6 bases, leaving 13 bases between the germline ends. CDR3 size: 13 residues. Germline V gene lookup returns CDR1 LGHDT and CDR2 YNNKEL (reference sequence). The CDR3 protein is CASSRPRGGEQYF. The CDR3, as DNA: TGTGCCAGCAGCCGACCCAGGGGGGGCGAGCAGTACTTC.

The rearrangement links TRBV30 to TRBJ1-2; 8 bases match TRBD1. CDR3 size: 14 residues. V was clipped by 3 bases and J by 4 bases; unmatched bases: 7. Germline CDR1 GTSNPN, CDR2 SVGIG (reference sequence). The CDR3 here is CAWRGPGGTYGYTF. The CDR3 DNA reads as TGTGCCTGGAGGGGGCCAGGGGGCACCTATGGCTACACCTTC.